The subject of this entry is one TCR beta chain. Its recognized antigen is unknown. No base quality information exists; no much larger clone differs at one position. The data originate from a study of cytomegalovirus exposure and HLA in healthy donors (dated by TCRdb to about 2017). In the study overall: According to an earlier analysis of around 600 of the donors, roughly 180 million T cells yielded 117 million unique TCR beta sequences and about 280 Gb of sequence data. An early release that covered roughly 600 HLA-typed donors contained approximately 300 gigabases of sequencing data and tens of millions of unique TCR sequences. Among the roughly 430 genotyped donors, more than 70% belonged to the genetic ancestry cluster associated with self-reported Caucasian donors. The study aimed to test whether signatures of past pathogen exposure could be identified by cataloging public T cell receptors. Using immunosequencing, the study profiled T cell repertoires from 550 to 750 subjects and related those repertoires to cytomegalovirus serostatus. Besides the first cohort of some 670 subjects, a separate validation cohort made up of 90 to 150 different subjects was used. The study combined high-throughput TCR immunosequencing, statistical association of individual TCRs with disease status, and machine learning to predict cytomegalovirus infection status. To study patterns of TCR occurrence, a later analysis re-analyzed previously published TCR beta repertoires from 700 or so donors and added high-resolution HLA genotyping. The later analysis used no new phenotypic data to find candidate immune exposures, relying instead on TCR beta sequences and their occurrence across donors. An earlier analysis of nearly 600 of the donors applied high-throughput TCR beta sequencing to assess whether each TCR beta V gene segment acted as functional or pseudogenic. Donor age, sex, ethnicity and CMV serostatus were collected together with the repertoire data. A later genetic analysis used genome-wide SNP genotypes for about 65% of the roughly 700 donors, treating that subset as a discovery cohort. All discovery cohort repertoires had been generated using a single sequencing platform. HLA typing included class I and class II loci at four-digit resolution. Typing coverage differed by locus: A, B, C, DRB1 and DQB1 were typed in about 629-640 donors, DQA1 in 500 to 550, DPA1 in around 600, and DPB1 in approximately 450. Roughly 5 DR-DQ haplotypes were handled as single units for association and clustering because linkage in the cohort was strong. On average, over 200,000 unique TCR beta nucleotide sequences were sequenced per donor among 350 to 400 genotyped donors of the cohort, with roughly 18% of those sequences being non-productive.

Summary of the overall study and its limitations: In a later analysis, HLA-associated TCR beta chains were found to be more clonally expanded and to have lower generation probabilities than equally common non-associated chains. In a later analysis, most CMV-associated TCR beta chains were found to appear HLA-restricted, with HLA associations seemingly driven largely by CMV exposure. According to a later analysis, TCR association rates differed among HLA loci, with DRB1 alleles showing the most associated TCRs and HLA-C alleles showing the fewest. A later analysis reported that several top co-occurrence clusters appeared linked to parvovirus B19, influenza, CMV and Epstein-Barr virus. Assigning TCR associations to individual alleles was difficult when HLA alleles, especially DR and DQ, strongly co-occurred. Only TCR beta chains were sequenced in this cohort, and the absence of alpha or paired-chain data limited detectable features. V-gene and J-gene trimming of TCR beta chains was associated with a missense DCLRE1C variant in a later genetic analysis, and the association was replicated in an independent cohort. According to a later genetic analysis, donors in an Asian-associated ancestry cluster had fewer N-insertions in productive TCRs than the roughly 660-donor mean. In vitro tests confirmed that three of the cytomegalovirus-associated TCR beta chains recognize cytomegalovirus antigens. In an earlier analysis of some 500 of the donors, most TCR beta V segments appeared in productive rearrangements about 87% or about 30% of the time, broadly matching IMGT annotations. Some IMGT-functional V segments, including TRBV6-2 and TRBV6-3, could not be distinguished by the 87-base-pair reads and were therefore excluded. At a false discovery rate of 0.05, a later analysis linked 16,951 TCR beta sequences to specific HLA alleles. A group of highly shared sequence variants was considered likely to be a technical artifact of the sequencing pipeline. A further reported finding was that TCR beta sequences accurately predicted the HLA-A and HLA-B alleles for most subjects in the first cohort. The study listed 164 TCR beta chains as associated with cytomegalovirus. Immune exposure information for the cohort was limited to CMV serostatus. Over 15 rarely observed V segments, including chromosome 9 orphons, were excluded from the earlier analysis of about 610 of the donors because counts were too low. While some public TCRs were present in many individuals, most TCR sequences turned up only very rarely across donors. Correlated functional status among segregating V segments might be attributable to linkage disequilibrium, but an unknown experimental factor could not be ruled out. According to the authors, the approach could potentially be generalized to other disease states and immunological phenotypes. The presence/absence analyses assumed that sequencing depth was roughly uniform across donors, and that assumption may not be true. In both the original and validation cohorts, the classifier was reported to diagnose cytomegalovirus status with high specificity and sensitivity. Because HLA typing was missing for some donors at each locus, association tests included only the typed subset.

Libraries were prepared through the immunoSEQ multiplex PCR assay. The multiplex PCR relied on a mix of 60 forward primers for TCR Vbeta segments and 13 reverse primers for TCR Jbeta segments. A multiplex PCR assay on genomic DNA amplified the CDR3 region of rearranged TCR beta genes. Amplified TCR beta libraries were sequenced as 87-base-pair reads on the Illumina HiSeq System. In the original analysis: A later analysis counted approximately 84 million unique TCR beta chains across the 690 or so repertoires, and some 11 million of these chains were shared by at least two donors. To remove PCR and sequencing errors, raw reads were error-corrected and collapsed into unique sequences using a nearest-neighbor algorithm that merged closely related sequences. CDR3 sequences were aligned to IMGT reference sequences to assign V, D and J gene segments. For a sequence to be retained, a match of at least six nucleotides to both a V gene segment and a J gene segment was required. Rearrangements were classified as productive when the CDR3 lacked stop codons and remained in frame with V and J, and all other rearrangements were classified as non-productive. CDR3 was defined according to IMGT convention as the region running from the second conserved V-encoded cysteine to the conserved J-encoded phenylalanine. The earlier analysis of 500 to 600 of the donors excluded sequences that lacked an unambiguous match to a single V gene segment. An earlier analysis of a few hundred of the donors called V segments functional above 56.7% productive rearrangements and segregating when the between-donor standard deviation exceeded 5%. A statistical classification framework was built for diagnosing cytomegalovirus status from the catalog of TCR beta chain sequences. In a later analysis, TCR nucleotide sequences were compared against IMGT/GENE-DB human TR gene sequences so that V and J genes could be assigned. The TCRdist pipeline was used in a later analysis to assign CDR3 sequences and most-parsimonious VDJ recombination scenarios. In a later analysis, each TCR beta chain was defined by its CDR3 amino acid sequence together with its V-gene family, and reads lacking a unique V-gene family were excluded. As a way to deal with suspected cross-contamination and a sequencing artifact, a later analysis dropped 592 nucleotide sequences that were highly shared and had low generation probability. In a later analysis, a clonal expansion index was calculated for each public chain from normalized within-repertoire ranks of inferred template counts. In a later analysis, generation probabilities were computed using a VDJ recombination model fitted to out-of-frame rearrangements, and the results were checked against IGoR. In a later analysis, hypergeometric tests were used to score TCR-TCR, TCR-HLA and TCR-CMV co-occurrence, with a repertoire-size bias correction applied to TCR pairs. False discovery rates were estimated in a later analysis by permuting HLA or CMV assignments 20 times. In a later analysis, co-occurring TCRs were grouped with DBSCAN, and TCRdist sequence similarity was added when clustering was performed within HLA-allele-positive subsets. For co-occurrence clustering, repertoires with fewer than 30,000 or more than 120,000 public chains were excluded, along with a handful of repertoires with anomalous nucleotide sharing. The source is immuneACCESS, and TCRdb retained only in-frame sequences with V and J called. Part of the clones is not carried over; for the studies checked, unresolved V genes explain less than half of this, and the remainder is unexplained. That table is the source of V, J and clone size, and D and trimming were worked out from the DNA. The sample records 100,000 to 150,000 clones, roughly 77% of which are singletons. About 1.1% of the sample goes to the ten largest clones.

The cohort comprised around 700 healthy bone marrow donors. At the time of sampling, all cohort members were nominally healthy, though unrecorded immune exposures were likely present. The donor tested CMV seronegative, placing the donor among the 350 or so seronegative members of the cohort. Every donor gave a peripheral blood sample, and the peripheral blood mononuclear cells from that sample were used for TCR beta sequencing. Genomic DNA extraction from the blood cell samples was performed with the Qiagen DNeasy Blood Extraction Kit. The CDR3 goes from the cysteine to the phenylalanine over 13 residues. CDR3 DNA only is kept here, 39 bases in frame from base 1. For this chain, trimming is 4 bases at the V end and 9 bases at the J end, and the number of junction bases without a gene match is 4. The CDR1 and CDR2 encoded by the germline V gene are SGHTA and FQGTGA.

The clonotype comes from a woman in her 30s in good health and CMV-seronegative. Recombination linked TRBV7-3 to TRBJ2-1; 9 junctional bases match TRBD1. The specimen was PBMCs. The DNA sequence is as follows: TGTGCCAGCAGCTCCGGGACAGGGCTTGAGCAGTTCTTC. This is translated as CASSSGTGLEQFF.